The 23 T cell receptor beta chains reported below all come from one sample, sequenced in a study of blood T cell repertoires in COVID-19. Assay: immunoSEQ multiplex PCR; the TCRdb copy retains only in-frame clones and omits some. The table shows 140,000 to 150,000 clones, with around 80% occurring only once. Material for sequencing was peripheral blood. All receptors come from a man in his sixties with active or convalescent COVID-19.

CDR3 DNA: TGTGCCAGCAGACCCGTGGACAGGGTAATTGAAGCTTTCTTT. Its translation: CASRPVDRVIEAFF. This rearrangement joins TRBV5-6 to TRBJ1-1, with 8 bases aligning to TRBD1. The CDR3 contains 14 residues. Germline CDR1 and CDR2: SGHDT and YYEEEE. J lost 7 bases, V lost 5 bases, and 10 bases had no gene match.

The CDR3 loop reads CASSPGASGSITSEQFF. The CDR3 region has the DNA TGTGCCAGCAGCCCCGGAGCTAGCGGGAGTATTACCAGTGAGCAGTTCTTC. The chain employs TRBV14 and TRBJ2-1, with 10 bases aligning to TRBD2. Per the germline V gene, CDR1 is SGHDN and CDR2 is FVKESK. The CDR3 extends over 17 amino acids. Trimming removed 4 bases from V and 9 bases from J; junction bases left unmatched: 15.

This clone occurred many times. The genes are TRBV10-3 and TRBJ1-2; TRBD1 agrees at 8 bases. V was pared by 4 bases and J by 0 bases, with 7 bases of the junction left unmatched. The germline gives CDR1 ENHRY, CDR2 SYGVKD. The CDR3 loop spans 16 amino acids. This CDR3 reads CAISGTGLAANYGYTF. The CDR3 DNA sequence: TGTGCCATCAGTGGGACAGGGCTTGCGGCTAACTATGGCTACACCTTC.

The chain recombines TRBV29-1 with TRBJ2-3; perhaps TRBD1 as D (6 bases). This CDR3 comprises 15 residues. V lost 5 bases to trimming and J lost 1 base, with 16 bases between them. Germline loops: CDR1 SQVTM, CDR2 ANQGSEA. In DNA, the CDR3 is TGCAGCGTTCCATCTTGGGGGCTGGGCACAGATACGCAGTATTTT. The encoded protein is CSVPSWGLGTDTQYF.

This rearrangement joins TRBV14 to TRBJ2-1; 8 bases map to TRBD2. After removal of 3 bases from V and 6 bases from J, the junction contained 10 bases not matched to a gene. The CDR3 has 16 residues. CDR1 and CDR2 from the germline V gene are SGHDN and FVKESK. CDR3 coding DNA: TGTGCCAGCAGCCATACAGCGGGAGCCCTGCCCAATGAGCAGTTCTTC. Translated, it gives CASSHTAGALPNEQFF.

The chain carries TRBV9 and TRBJ2-1; possibly TRBD1 for D (6 bases). CDR3 size: 14 residues. The V gene lost 1 base and the J gene lost 10 bases, with 15 bases spanning the gap. Germline V CDR1 and CDR2: SGDLS, YYNGEE. CDR3 DNA sequence: TGTGCCAGCAGCGTAAGGACAGACCCAATAGAGCAGTTCTTC. It specifies CASSVRTDPIEQFF.

The J gene is TRBJ1-5, the V gene TRBV27; a possible D gene is TRBD1 (5 bases). Trimming took off 6 bases at V and 4 bases at J, with 13 bases between the two ends. The CDR3 loop spans 14 amino acids. CDR1 is MNHEY, CDR2 SMNVEV, per germline (reference sequence). This CDR3 is CASRTWGGNQPQHF. As DNA, the CDR3 is TGTGCCAGCAGAACTTGGGGGGGGAATCAGCCCCAGCATTTT.

CDR3 DNA: TGCGCCAGCAGCAACCCGACTACCTCCTACAATGAGCAGTTCTTC. Its protein is CASSNPTTSYNEQFF. The chain uses TRBV5-1 and TRBJ2-1, with D possibly TRBD2 on 5 matching bases. V was cut by 4 bases and J by 0 bases, with 11 bases left in between. The germline V gene encodes CDR1 SGHRS and CDR2 YFSETQ. There are 15 residues in the CDR3.

This chain links TRBV7-2 with TRBJ2-3, with D unclear. CDR1 and CDR2 (germline): SGHTA, FQGNSA. The CDR3 extends over 13 amino acids. V gave up 5 bases and J gave up 4 bases, with 10 bases separating them. The CDR3, as DNA: TGTGCCAGCAGCCCCCCTCCTCCAGATACGCAGTATTTT. Its translation: CASSPPPPDTQYF.

This chain links TRBV2 with TRBJ2-1, with D perhaps matching TRBD2 (5 bases). CDR3 length: 15 amino acids. V lost 6 bases and J lost 0, with 12 bases in between. The germline V gene has CDR1 SNHLY and CDR2 FYNNEI. As DNA, the CDR3 is TGTGCCAGCAGGGGCCAGACTATCTCCTACAATGAGCAGTTCTTC. Protein sequence: CASRGQTISYNEQFF.

V usage is TRBV2 and J usage is TRBJ2-1; 11 bases are a match to TRBD1. V shed 7 bases and J 3 bases; nucleotides not matched to a gene: 5. The CDR3 is 15 amino acids. CDR1 and CDR2 (germline): SNHLY, FYNNEI. This CDR3 reads CASMGGTGGYNEQFF. The CDR3 DNA reads TGTGCCAGCATGGGTGGGACAGGGGGCTACAATGAGCAGTTCTTC.

This clone occurred a few times. This chain links TRBV5-6 with TRBJ1-5; possible D gene TRBD1, 5 bases. CDR1 is SGHDT, CDR2 YYEEEE, per germline. CDR3 length equals 15 residues. V was clipped by 4 bases and J by 4 bases, with 15 bases between them. The CDR3 region has the DNA TGTGCCAGCAGCACATGGGGCACCACGAATCAGCCCCAGCATTTT. Its translation is CASSTWGTTNQPQHF.

The J gene is TRBJ2-3, the V gene TRBV29-1, with TRBD2 identical over 8 bases. V shed 4 bases, J shed 3 bases, and the junction held 6 bases outside the gene matches. This CDR3 is built from 14 residues. Per the germline V gene, CDR1 is SQVTM and CDR2 is ANQGSEA. Here the CDR3 reads CSVGGLAETDTQYF. CDR3 DNA sequence: TGCAGCGTTGGTGGACTAGCAGAAACAGATACGCAGTATTTT.

In this sample, this clone turned up a few times. V usage is TRBV7-6 and J usage is TRBJ2-3; possible D gene TRBD1, 6 bases. The germline CDR1 and CDR2 sequences are SGHVS and FNYEAQ. The CDR3 totals 14 residues. V was shortened by 4 bases and J by 2 bases, with 10 bases between the two germline ends. CDR3 nucleotides: TGTGCCAGCAGCTCCCGGGACATCACAGATACGCAGTATTTT. This encodes CASSSRDITDTQYF.

This chain connects TRBV5-4 to TRBJ1-2, with D uncertain. V was shortened by 1 base and J by 0 bases, with 10 bases between the two germline ends. The germline CDR1 and CDR2 sequences are SGHNT and YYREEE (reference sequence). CDR3 size: 15 residues. CDR3 protein: CASSLRRAANYGYTF. CDR3 in DNA: TGTGCCAGCAGCTTGAGGCGGGCAGCTAACTATGGCTACACCTTC.

The J gene is TRBJ2-5, the V gene TRBV28, with 7 bases that match TRBD2. Germline CDR1 is MDHEN and CDR2 is SYDVKM. Trimming removed 3 bases from V and 2 bases from J; junction bases left unmatched: 6. The length of the CDR3 is 15 residues. CDR3 bases: TGTGCCAGCAGTTTGGGAGGGACGCGACAAGAGACCCAGTACTTC. Protein: CASSLGGTRQETQYF.

V gene TRBV7-2 combines with J gene TRBJ2-2; 7 bases align to TRBD2. CDR3 length: 15 residues. The junction had 10 bases not matched to a gene; V was cut back by 5 bases and J by 7 bases. Germline V gene sequence: CDR1 SGHTA, CDR2 FQGNSA. This CDR3 is CASSLSGMRGGELFF. Here the CDR3 DNA reads TGTGCCAGCAGCCTCAGCGGGATGCGGGGCGGGGAGCTGTTTTTT.

The V and J genes are TRBV3-1 (or the pseudogene TRBV3-2) and TRBJ2-7; tentatively, D is TRBD2 (5 bases). The CDR3 loop spans 17 amino acids. V lost 0 bases, J lost 3 bases, and 18 bases lay in between. The V gene's germline CDR1 is LGHDT and CDR2 YNNKEL (reference sequence). The CDR3 DNA is TGTGCCAGCAGCCAAGATGCGCGTGGCGGGCAGGTCTACGAGCAGTACTTC. Translating gives CASSQDARGGQVYEQYF.

This sequence joins TRBV24-1 and TRBJ2-1; TRBD2 agrees at 9 bases. This CDR3 comprises 16 residues. CDR1 is KGHDR, CDR2 SFDVKD, per germline. The junction had 11 bases not matched to a gene; V was cut back by 3 bases and J by 9 bases. CDR3 nucleotides: TGTGCCACCAGTGATCCCGTATTAGCGGGAGTGGGTGAGCAGTTCTTC. Encoded protein: CATSDPVLAGVGEQFF.

This rearrangement joins TRBV6-2 or TRBV6-3 to TRBJ2-3; 8 positions agree with TRBD2. Trimming at V came to 2 bases and at J to 2 bases, leaving 3 bases not matched to a gene. CDR3 length: 15 residues. CDR1 and CDR2 (germline): MNHEY, SVGEGT. The CDR3 protein is CASSYDGRATDTQYF. The CDR3 DNA reads TGTGCCAGCAGTTACGACGGGAGGGCCACAGATACGCAGTATTTT.

The CDR3 sequence: CASSQERREPQHF. DNA of the CDR3: TGCGCCAGCAGCCAAGAAAGACGGGAGCCCCAGCATTTT. The gene calls are TRBV4-1 and TRBJ1-5; D unclear. The CDR3 is 13 residues long. The V gene's germline CDR1 is MGHRA and CDR2 YSYEKL. V was trimmed by 0 bases and J by 8 bases, leaving 8 bases between them.

This clone occurred many times. V usage is TRBV11-2 and J usage is TRBJ2-7, with TRBD2 identical over 13 bases. The CDR3 extends over 15 amino acids. Trimming at V came to 5 bases and at J to 5 bases, leaving 6 bases not matched to a gene. Per the germline V gene, CDR1 is SGHAT and CDR2 is FQNNGV. CDR3 bases: TGTGCCAGCAGCCCGGGACTAGCGGGATCCGACGAGCAGTACTTC. Its translation: CASSPGLAGSDEQYF.

The rearrangement links TRBV5-1 to TRBJ2-7; perhaps TRBD2 as D (5 bases). The germline CDR1 and CDR2 sequences are SGHRS and YFSETQ. The V end lost 5 bases, the J end lost 2 bases, and 11 bases lay between the germline ends. The CDR3 has 13 amino acids. The CDR3 nucleotides read TGCGCCAGCAGGCCGGGGTCCACCTACGAGCAGTACTTC. Translation: CASRPGSTYEQYF.